The 11 T cell receptor beta chains given below trace back to one sample, sequenced in a study of blood T cell repertoires in COVID-19. Method: immunoSEQ multiplex PCR; TCRdb's copy keeps in-frame clones and lacks some. In the table there are about 360,000 clones, 80% to 90% of which are singletons. The source material was peripheral blood. These receptors originate from a woman aged 60 to 75 with COVID-19, enrolled during active disease.

This chain joins TRBV10-3 and TRBJ1-1, with D uncertain. Germline CDR1 and CDR2: ENHRY and SYGVKD. V was cut by 0 bases and J by 8 bases, with 13 bases left in between. The CDR3 is 14 residues long. The CDR3 bases are TGTGCCATCAGTGAGTCTGGGCAAATCATCGAAGCTTTCTTT. Amino acid sequence: CAISESGQIIEAFF.

This chain uses TRBV29-1 with TRBJ1-2, with D maybe TRBD1 (6 bases). The CDR3 consists of 12 residues. Germline V CDR1 and CDR2: SQVTM, ANQGSEA. V lost 3 bases and J lost 8, with 13 bases in between. CDR3 nucleotide sequence: TGCAGCGTTGAGGGCCAGGGGTCAGGCTACACCTTC. Its translation is CSVEGQGSGYTF.

The chain recombines TRBV4-3 with TRBJ1-5; D gene uncertain. The germline V and J ends were trimmed by 0 bases and 9 bases, with 15 bases remaining between them. Germline loops: CDR1 LGHNA, CDR2 YSLEER. The CDR3 consists of 15 residues. The CDR3: CASSQDRREGRPQHF. CDR3 DNA sequence: TGCGCCAGCAGCCAAGACAGGCGCGAGGGTCGGCCCCAGCATTTT.

V and J are TRBV9 and TRBJ2-1, with 7 bases aligning to TRBD2. The CDR3 covers 17 residues. The junction had 13 bases not matched to a gene; V was cut back by 3 bases and J by 4 bases. Germline CDR1 SGDLS, CDR2 YYNGEE. The CDR3: CASSESTGWEGYNEQFF. Here the CDR3 DNA reads TGTGCCAGCAGCGAATCCACGGGGTGGGAGGGGTACAATGAGCAGTTCTTC.

The chain is built from TRBV6-5 and TRBJ1-3; D not resolved. CDR1 and CDR2 from the germline V gene are MNHEY and SVGAGI. The CDR3 is 13 residues long. V was clipped by 10 bases and J by 0 bases, with 10 bases between them. DNA for the CDR3: TGTGCCACTATGGAGTACTCTGGAAACACCATATATTTT. Translating gives CATMEYSGNTIYF.

V and J are TRBV27 and TRBJ1-1; TRBD1 is a possible D gene (5 bases). The ends were cut back, 2 bases at V and 5 bases at J, with 15 bases in the middle. Germline V CDR1 and CDR2: MNHEY, SMNVEV (reference sequence). This CDR3 contains 15 residues. CDR3 sequence: CASSLERGAGTEAFF. The CDR3 nucleotides are TGTGCCAGCAGTTTAGAAAGAGGCGCAGGGACTGAAGCTTTCTTT.

The chain recombines TRBV7-8 with TRBJ2-1; TRBD2 might be the D (7 bases). V lost 5 bases, J lost 10 bases, and 12 bases lay in between. The CDR3 contains 12 residues. CDR1 and CDR2 (germline): SGHVS, FQNEAQ. CDR3 region: CASSPRGAEQFF. The CDR3 DNA follows: TGTGCCAGCAGCCCACGGGGGGCAGAGCAGTTCTTC.

The rearrangement links TRBV11-2 to TRBJ2-7, with D possibly TRBD1 on 6 matching bases. With 0 bases removed from V and 3 bases from J, the gap between germline ends came to 9 bases. Per germline, CDR1 SGHAT and CDR2 FQNNGV. The CDR3 is 14 residues long. The CDR3 DNA is TGTGCCAGCAGCTTAGATGGACAGTACTACGAGCAGTACTTC. Amino acid sequence: CASSLDGQYYEQYF.

This clone turned up a few times. This rearrangement joins TRBV15 to TRBJ2-7; 7 bases line up with TRBD2. The CDR3 covers 16 residues. V dropped 0 bases and J dropped 0; count of bases not matched to a gene: 5. Germline CDR1 reads LNHNV; CDR2 reads YYDKDF (reference sequence). The CDR3 nucleotides are TGTGCCACCAGCAGAGATCGAGCGGGGCACTCCTACGAGCAGTACTTC. It specifies CATSRDRAGHSYEQYF.

V is TRBV2 and J is TRBJ1-6; TRBD1 might be the D (5 bases). The CDR3 is 14 residues long. Trimming removed 4 bases at V and 10 bases at J, with 14 bases between. The V gene's germline CDR1 is SNHLY and CDR2 FYNNEI. The chain's CDR3 is CASSAEGVLSPLHF. The DNA for the CDR3 is TGTGCCAGCAGTGCGGAAGGGGTTCTCTCACCCCTCCACTTT. The full variable domain, with the rest looked up from reference TRBV2 and TRBJ1-6, is EPEVTQTPSHQVTQMGQEVILRCVPISNHLYFYWYRQILGQKVEFLVSFYNNEISEKSEIFDDQFSVERPDGSNFTLKIRSTKLEDSAMYFCASSAEGVLSPLHFGNGTRLTVT.

This clone turned up a few times. The chain carries TRBV6-5 and TRBJ1-3; a possible D gene is TRBD1 (5 bases). This CDR3 is 12 amino acids long. The V and J ends lost 7 bases and 3 bases respectively, with 7 bases between them. Germline V CDR1 and CDR2: MNHEY, SVGAGI. The CDR3: CASIRGGNTIYF. As DNA, the CDR3 is TGTGCCAGCATTAGGGGTGGAAACACCATATATTTT.